The present entry profiles one TCR beta chain with its context. A single count supports this clone. Its antigen is unknown. Base qualities are not provided; no much larger clone lies one nucleotide away. TCRbeta CDR3 regions were amplified from genomic DNA using the immunoSEQ Assay, a bias-controlled multiplex PCR. In the original analysis: The number of nucleated cells in each sample was estimated from the amplification of reference gene primers within the assay. To quantify the absolute abundance of each unique TCRbeta CDR3 rearrangement, sequence reads were collapsed and filtered. For each sample, productive Simpson clonality was calculated as the square root of Simpson's diversity index over productive rearrangements. TCRdb took this table from immuneACCESS and kept in-frame rearrangements with V and J called. Such tables lack part of the clones; where checked against another copy, unresolved V genes explain under half of the gap, and the rest is unexplained. From that table come the V and J calls and clone size; the DNA was used to work out D and trimming. This sample lists about 190,000 clones; roughly 80% were detected once. The top ten clones comprise around 6.1% of the sample.

The collaborating institutions used their own protocols to collect whole blood in K2EDTA tubes. Collaborator samples were shipped for TCRbeta analysis as frozen whole blood, isolated PBMCs, or DNA extracted from either sample type. Trimming takes 5 bases from V and 4 bases from J, and the germline ends sit 16 bases apart. Sequences SGHRS (CDR1) and YFSETQ (CDR2) are obtained from the germline V gene. From the cysteine through the phenylalanine, the CDR3 covers 15 amino acids. Kept here is only the CDR3 DNA, which spans 45 bases and is read in frame from base 1. The data stem from a study of blood T cell repertoires in COVID-19 (TCRdb year 2020). In terms of the full investigation: Samples covering the acute and convalescent phases of COVID-19 were provided by collaborators in the United States, Italy and Spain. The dataset comprised deeply sampled blood TCRbeta repertoires from subjects exposed to, actively infected with, or recovered from COVID-19. The sample metadata nearly always contained a de-identified subject ID, COVID-19 status, age in years and sex. The material from the prospective study consisted of cDNA or gDNA derived from T cells, B-cell-depleted T cells, or PBMCs. The samples were drawn from two sources: the first 160 participants of the ongoing ImmuneRACE study, and 950 to 1,500 subjects contributed by 6 global collaborators. The repertoires were made available in a free public database intended to serve as a resource for research on the immune response to SARS-CoV-2. Where available, HLA class I and class II types were obtained from metadata supplied by the sample provider rather than from assay-based typing. Broad study findings and their caveats: The amount of clinical and demographic metadata varied by source and participant and was provided uncurated.

The rearrangement joined TRBV5-1 to TRBJ1-5; too little of a D gene remains to name it. The specimen was peripheral blood. The origin of this receptor is a woman aged 40 to 50 with acute or convalescent COVID-19. The CDR3 region reads CASRFWPAGNQPQHF. The nucleotide sequence is TGCGCCAGCAGATTTTGGCCTGCGGGAAATCAGCCCCAGCATTTT.